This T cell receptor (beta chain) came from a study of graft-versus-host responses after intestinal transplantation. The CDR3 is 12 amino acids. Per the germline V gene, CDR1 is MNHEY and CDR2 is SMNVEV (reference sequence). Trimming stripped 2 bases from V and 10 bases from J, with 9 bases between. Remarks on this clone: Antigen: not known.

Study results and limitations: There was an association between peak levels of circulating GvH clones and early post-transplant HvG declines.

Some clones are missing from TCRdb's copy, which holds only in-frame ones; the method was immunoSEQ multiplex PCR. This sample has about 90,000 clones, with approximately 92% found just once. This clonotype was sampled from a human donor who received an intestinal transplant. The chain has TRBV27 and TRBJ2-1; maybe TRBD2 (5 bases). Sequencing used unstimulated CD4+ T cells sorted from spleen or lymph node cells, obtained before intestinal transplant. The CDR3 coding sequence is TGTGCCAGCAGTTTACGAACGGGGGAGCAGTTCTTC. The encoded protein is CASSLRTGEQFF.